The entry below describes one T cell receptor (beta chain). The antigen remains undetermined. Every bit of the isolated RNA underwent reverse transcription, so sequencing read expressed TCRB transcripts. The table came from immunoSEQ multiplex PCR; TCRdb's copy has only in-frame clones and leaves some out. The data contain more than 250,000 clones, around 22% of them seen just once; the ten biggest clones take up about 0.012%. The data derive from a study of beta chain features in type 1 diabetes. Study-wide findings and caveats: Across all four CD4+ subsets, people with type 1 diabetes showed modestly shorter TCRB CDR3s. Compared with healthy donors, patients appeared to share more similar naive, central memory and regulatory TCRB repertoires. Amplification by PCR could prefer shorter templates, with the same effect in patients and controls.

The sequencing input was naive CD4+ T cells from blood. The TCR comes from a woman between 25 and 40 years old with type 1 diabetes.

The CDR3 DNA sequence: TGCGCCAGCAGCCAAGAGGCGGTTTCCCGCTCTGGAAACACCATATATTTT. It translates to CASSQEAVSRSGNTIYF. This chain connects TRBV4-1 to TRBJ1-3; no firm D call. This CDR3 has 17 residues. With 0 bases removed from V and 0 bases from J, the gap between germline ends came to 12 bases. Germline V gene data show CDR1 as MGHRA and CDR2 as YSYEKL.